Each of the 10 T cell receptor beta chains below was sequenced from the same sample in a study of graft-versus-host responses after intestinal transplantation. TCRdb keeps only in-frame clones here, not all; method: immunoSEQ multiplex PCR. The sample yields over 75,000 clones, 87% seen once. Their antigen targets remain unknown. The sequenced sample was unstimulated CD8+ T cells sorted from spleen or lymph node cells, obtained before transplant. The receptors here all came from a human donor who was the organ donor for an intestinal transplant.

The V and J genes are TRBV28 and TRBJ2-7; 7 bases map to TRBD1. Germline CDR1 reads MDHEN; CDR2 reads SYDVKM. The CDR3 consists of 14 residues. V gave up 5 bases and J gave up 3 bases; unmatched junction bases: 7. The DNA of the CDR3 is TGTGCCAGCAGTGAATCCGGGACAGACTACGAGCAGTACTTC. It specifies CASSESGTDYEQYF.

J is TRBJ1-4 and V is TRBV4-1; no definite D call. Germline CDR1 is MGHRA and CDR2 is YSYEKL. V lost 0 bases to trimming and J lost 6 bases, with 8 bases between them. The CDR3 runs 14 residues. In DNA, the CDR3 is TGCGCCAGCAGCCAAGAGAACAGTGATGAAAAACTGTTTTTT. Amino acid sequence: CASSQENSDEKLFF.

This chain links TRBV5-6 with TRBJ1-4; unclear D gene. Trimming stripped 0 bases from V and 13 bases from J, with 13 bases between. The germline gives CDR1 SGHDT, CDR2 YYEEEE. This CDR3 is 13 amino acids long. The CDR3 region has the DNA TGTGCCAGCAGCTTGGTATGGGAGGGCTTACTGTTTTTT. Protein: CASSLVWEGLLFF. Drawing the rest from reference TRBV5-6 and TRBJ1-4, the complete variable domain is DAGVTQSPTHLIKTRGQQVTLRCSPKSGHDTVSWYQQALGQGPQFIFQYYEEEERQRGNFPDRFSGHQFPNYSSELNVNALLLGDSALYLCASSLVWEGLLFFGSGTQLSVL.

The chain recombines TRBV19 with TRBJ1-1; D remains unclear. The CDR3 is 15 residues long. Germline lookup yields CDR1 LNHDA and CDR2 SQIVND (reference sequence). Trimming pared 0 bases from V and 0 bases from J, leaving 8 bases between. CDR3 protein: CASSIDSGVNTEAFF. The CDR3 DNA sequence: TGTGCCAGTAGTATAGATTCGGGTGTGAACACTGAAGCTTTCTTT.

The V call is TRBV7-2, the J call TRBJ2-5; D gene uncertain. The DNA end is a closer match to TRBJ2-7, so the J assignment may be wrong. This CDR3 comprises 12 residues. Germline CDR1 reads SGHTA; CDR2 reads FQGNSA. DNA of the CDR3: TGTGCCAGCAGCTTAGGTAACGACGAGCAGTACTTC. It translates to CASSLGNDEQYF.

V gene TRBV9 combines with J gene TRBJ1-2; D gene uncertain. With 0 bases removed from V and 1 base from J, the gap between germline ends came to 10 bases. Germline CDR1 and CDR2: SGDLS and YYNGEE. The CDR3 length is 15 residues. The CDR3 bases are TGTGCCAGCAGCGTAGGCAGTCTCCTTAACTATGGCTACACCTTC. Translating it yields CASSVGSLLNYGYTF.

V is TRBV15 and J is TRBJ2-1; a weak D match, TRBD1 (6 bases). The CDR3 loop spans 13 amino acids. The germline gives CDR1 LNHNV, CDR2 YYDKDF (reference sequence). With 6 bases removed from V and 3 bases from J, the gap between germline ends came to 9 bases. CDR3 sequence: CATRTDSYNEQFF. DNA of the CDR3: TGTGCCACCAGGACGGACAGCTACAATGAGCAGTTCTTC.

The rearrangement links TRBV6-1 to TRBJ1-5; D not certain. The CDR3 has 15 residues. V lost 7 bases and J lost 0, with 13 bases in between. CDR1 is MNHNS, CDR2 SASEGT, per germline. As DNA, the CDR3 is TGTGCCAGCACGATCAGAGATTATAGCAATCAGCCCCAGCATTTT. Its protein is CASTIRDYSNQPQHF.

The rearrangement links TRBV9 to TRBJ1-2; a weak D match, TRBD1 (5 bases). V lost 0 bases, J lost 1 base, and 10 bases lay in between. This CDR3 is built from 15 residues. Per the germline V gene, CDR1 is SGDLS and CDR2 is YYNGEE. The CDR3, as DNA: TGTGCCAGCAGCGTAGACTCAGGGATTAACTATGGCTACACCTTC. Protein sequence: CASSVDSGINYGYTF.

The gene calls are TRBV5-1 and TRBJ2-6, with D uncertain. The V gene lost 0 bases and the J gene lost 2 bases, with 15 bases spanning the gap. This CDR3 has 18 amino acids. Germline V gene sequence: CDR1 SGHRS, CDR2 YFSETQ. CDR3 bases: TGCGCCAGCAGCTTGGAGCACAGTAGTAGAGCTGGGGCCAACGTCCTGACTTTC. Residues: CASSLEHSSRAGANVLTF.